Below, 9 T cell receptor beta chains from the same sample are listed, as sequenced in a study of response to subunit inactivated influenza vaccine. A single record per CDR3 protein comes from TCRdb applying MiXCR to the RT-PCR reads. The sample consists of 500,000 or so distinct CDR3 sequences, more than 15% of them appearing once. This specimen was CD4+ T cells sorted from PBMCs, taken about 24 months after vaccination. Receptor source: a man between 45 and 75 years old who received an inactivated influenza vaccine.

A few counts support this clonotype. V usage is TRBV7-2 and J usage is TRBJ2-5; D possibly corresponds to TRBD2 (5 bases). V lost 5 bases, J lost 5 bases, and 9 bases lay in between. The CDR3 is made up of 12 amino acids. The germline CDR1 and CDR2 sequences are SGHTA and FQGNSA. The chain's CDR3 is CASSLTTETQYF. The CDR3 DNA reads as TGTGCCAGCAGCCTGACTACGGAGACCCAGTACTTC.

The rearrangement links TRBV6-2 or TRBV6-3 to TRBJ2-1; TRBD2 matches at 10 bases. The CDR3 extends over 15 amino acids. The V and J ends lost 8 bases and 10 bases, in that order; junction bases with no gene match: 14. CDR1 MNHEY and CDR2 SVGEGT come from the germline V gene. The DNA for the CDR3 is TGTGCCAGCCTCACCCAGCGGGGGGGCCCAGGGGAGCAGTTCTTC. Protein sequence: CASLTQRGGPGEQFF.

The chain combines TRBV5-5 with TRBJ1-1, with 12 bases fitting TRBD1. V shed 3 bases and J 1 base; nucleotides not matched to a gene: 7. CDR3 length: 17 residues. In germline, CDR1 is SGHKS, CDR2 YYEKEE (reference sequence). The CDR3 loop is CASSSGTGGLANTEAFF. The CDR3 coding sequence is TGTGCCAGCAGCTCCGGGACAGGGGGCCTTGCGAACACTGAAGCTTTCTTT.

This clonotype was seen a few times. This chain connects TRBV27 to TRBJ1-4, with 10 positions matching TRBD1. In germline, CDR1 is MNHEY, CDR2 SMNVEV (reference sequence). This CDR3 region has 17 residues. J gave up 4 bases and V 6 bases, and 11 bases lay outside the gene matches. The CDR3 bases are TGTGCCAGCAGACCGGGACAGGGGAGATTATTTAATGAAAAACTGTTTTTT. Translation gives CASRPGQGRLFNEKLFF.

This chain joins TRBV15 and TRBJ2-3, with a weak D call TRBD2 (6 bases). V was cut by 4 bases and J by 7 bases, with 15 bases left in between. CDR3 length equals 14 residues. The V gene's germline CDR1 is LNHNV and CDR2 YYDKDF (reference sequence). This CDR3 is CATSKNPGVNTQYF. The DNA of the CDR3 is TGTGCCACCAGCAAAAATCCGGGGGTAAATACGCAGTATTTT.

The V and J genes are TRBV7-2 and TRBJ2-5; possibly TRBD1 or TRBD2 for D (5 bases each). The CDR3 is made up of 13 amino acids. The V gene's germline CDR1 is SGHTA and CDR2 FQGNSA. V was shortened by 5 bases and J by 5 bases, with 12 bases between the two germline ends. In DNA form, the CDR3 reads TGTGCCAGCAGCCTCAGCAGGGAGGAGACCCAGTACTTC. Its translation is CASSLSREETQYF.

This clonotype was recorded a few times. The V call is TRBV7-8, the J call TRBJ2-5; D ambiguous. CDR1 is SGHVS and CDR2 is FQNEAQ in the germline V gene. Trimming took off 1 base at V and 5 bases at J, with 5 bases between the two ends. This CDR3 comprises 12 residues. CDR3 coding DNA: TGTGCCAGCAGCTTAGGCCCGGAGACCCAGTACTTC. Amino acid sequence: CASSLGPETQYF.

V gene TRBV7-6 combines with J gene TRBJ2-5, with D perhaps TRBD2 (6 bases). Looked up from germline, CDR1 is SGHVS and CDR2 is FNYEAQ. Trimming left V 4 bases short and J 7 bases short, with 13 bases between. This CDR3 is 13 amino acids long. The CDR3 protein is CASSSSRGGTQYF. CDR3 sequence (DNA): TGTGCCAGCAGCTCGTCTCGGGGAGGGACCCAGTACTTC.

The sample holds many counts of this clonotype. The chain carries TRBV24-1 and TRBJ2-1; tentative D call: TRBD1 (5 bases). Germline CDR1 reads KGHDR; CDR2 reads SFDVKD. The V end lost 9 bases, the J end lost 3 bases, and 11 bases lay between the germline ends. CDR3 length equals 13 residues. The CDR3 region is CATSRRGYNEQFF. CDR3 DNA: TGTGCCACCTCTAGAAGGGGCTACAATGAGCAGTTCTTC.